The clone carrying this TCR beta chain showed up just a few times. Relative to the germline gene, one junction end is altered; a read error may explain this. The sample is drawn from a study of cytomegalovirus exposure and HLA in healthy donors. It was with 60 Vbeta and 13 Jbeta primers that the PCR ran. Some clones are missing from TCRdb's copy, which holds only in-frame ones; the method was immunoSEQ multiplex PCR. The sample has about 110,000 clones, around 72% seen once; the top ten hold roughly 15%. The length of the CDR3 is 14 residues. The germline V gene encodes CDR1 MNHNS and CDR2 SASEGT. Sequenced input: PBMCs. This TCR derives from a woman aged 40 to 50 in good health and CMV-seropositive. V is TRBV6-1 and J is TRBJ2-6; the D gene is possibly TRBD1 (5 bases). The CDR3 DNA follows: TGTGCCAGCAGTCCGGGTGCTGGGGCCAACGTCCTGACTTTT. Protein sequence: CASSPGAGANVLTF.